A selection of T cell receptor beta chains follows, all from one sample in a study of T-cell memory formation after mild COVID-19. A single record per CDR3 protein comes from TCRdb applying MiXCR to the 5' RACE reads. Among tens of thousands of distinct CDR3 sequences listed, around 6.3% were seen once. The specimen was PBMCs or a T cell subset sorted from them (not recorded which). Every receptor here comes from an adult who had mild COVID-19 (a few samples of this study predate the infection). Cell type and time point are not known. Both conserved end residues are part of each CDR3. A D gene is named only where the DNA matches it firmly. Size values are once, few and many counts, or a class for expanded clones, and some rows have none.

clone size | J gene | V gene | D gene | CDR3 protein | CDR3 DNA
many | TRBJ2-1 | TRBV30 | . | CAWNVGVDEQFF | TGTGCCTGGAATGTAGGGGTCGATGAGCAGTTCTTC
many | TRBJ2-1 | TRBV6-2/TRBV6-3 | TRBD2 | CASSKGLAGGPKQFF | TGTGCCAGCAGCAAGGGACTAGCGGGAGGGCCGAAGCAGTTCTTC
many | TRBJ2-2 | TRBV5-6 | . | CASSLDEGSGTGELFF | TGTGCCAGCAGCTTGGATGAGGGGTCGGGCACCGGGGAGCTGTTTTTT
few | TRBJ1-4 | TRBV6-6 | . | CASTQRTGAANEKLFF | TGTGCCAGCACCCAGAGAACGGGTGCGGCTAATGAAAAACTGTTTTTT
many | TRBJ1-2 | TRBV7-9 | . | CASSFRGPVYGYTF | TGTGCCAGCAGCTTTCGAGGGCCGGTCTATGGCTACACCTTC
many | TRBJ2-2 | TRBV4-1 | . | CASSQGHNGDTGELFF | TGCGCCAGCAGCCAAGGACACAATGGGGACACCGGGGAGCTGTTTTTT
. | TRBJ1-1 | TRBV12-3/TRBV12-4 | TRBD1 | CASTMGQGLTEAFF | TGTGCCAGCACCATGGGACAGGGGCTTACTGAAGCTTTCTTT
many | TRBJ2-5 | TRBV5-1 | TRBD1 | CASAQTGASQETQYF | TGCGCCAGCGCTCAGACAGGGGCCTCCCAAGAGACCCAGTACTTC
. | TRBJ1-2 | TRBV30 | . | CAWFREGNYGYTF | TGTGCCTGGTTCCGGGAGGGAAACTATGGCTACACCTTC
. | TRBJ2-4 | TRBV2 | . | CASSDRVAKNIQYF | TGTGCCAGCAGTGACAGGGTAGCCAAAAACATTCAGTACTTC
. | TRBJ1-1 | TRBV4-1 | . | CASSQGERMNTEAFF | TGCGCCAGCAGCCAAGGAGAACGCATGAACACTGAAGCTTTCTTT
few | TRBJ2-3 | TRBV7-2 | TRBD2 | CASSFGATSGGKDTQYF | TGTGCCAGCAGCTTTGGGGCAACTAGCGGGGGGAAAGATACGCAGTATTTT
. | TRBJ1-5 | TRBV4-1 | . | CASSQDGGFNQPQHF | TGCGCCAGCAGCCAAGACGGCGGATTCAATCAGCCCCAGCATTTT
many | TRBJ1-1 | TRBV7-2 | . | CASSSQGNTEAFF | TGTGCCAGCAGCTCACAGGGGAACACTGAAGCTTTCTTT
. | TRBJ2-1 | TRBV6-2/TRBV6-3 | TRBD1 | CASSPDRVRYLDEQFF | TGTGCCAGCAGTCCGGACAGGGTTCGGTATTTGGATGAGCAGTTCTTC
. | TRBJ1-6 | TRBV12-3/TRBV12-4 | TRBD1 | CASSTGGENSPLHF | TGTGCCAGCAGCACAGGGGGGGAGAATTCACCCCTCCACTTT
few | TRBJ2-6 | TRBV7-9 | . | CASSRSEGANVLTF | TGTGCCAGCAGCCGCTCCGAAGGGGCCAACGTCCTGACTTTC
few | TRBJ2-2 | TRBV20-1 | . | CSARRAGGQGSTGELFF | TGCAGTGCTAGACGAGCTGGGGGCCAAGGGTCCACCGGGGAGCTGTTTTTT
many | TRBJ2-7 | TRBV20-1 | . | CSARGSGGYEQYF | TGCAGTGCTAGAGGTAGCGGAGGCTACGAGCAGTACTTC
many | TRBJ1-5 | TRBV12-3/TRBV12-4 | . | CASSRQENQPQHF | TGTGCCAGCAGTCGCCAGGAGAATCAGCCCCAGCATTTT
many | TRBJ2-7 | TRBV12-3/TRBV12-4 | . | CASSSYRDFEQYF | TGTGCCAGCAGTAGCTACAGGGACTTCGAGCAGTACTTC
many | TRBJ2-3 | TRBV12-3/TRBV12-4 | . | CASSRRQLSTDTQYF | TGTGCCAGCAGCCGTAGACAACTCAGCACAGATACGCAGTATTTT
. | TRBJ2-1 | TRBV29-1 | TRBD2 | CSVGGGSYNEQFF | TGCAGCGTCGGGGGGGGCTCCTACAATGAGCAGTTCTTC
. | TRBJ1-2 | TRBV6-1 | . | CASSMGGANYGYTF | TGTGCCAGCAGTATGGGGGGAGCTAACTATGGCTACACCTTC
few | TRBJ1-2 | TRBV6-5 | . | CASSYSKGSGYTF | TGTGCCAGCAGTTACTCGAAAGGGTCTGGCTACACCTTC
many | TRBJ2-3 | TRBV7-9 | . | CASSPGVFSPGDTQYF | TGTGCCAGCAGCCCGGGAGTATTCTCCCCTGGGGATACGCAGTATTTT
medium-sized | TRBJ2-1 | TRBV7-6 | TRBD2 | CASSPSGSPYNEQFF | TGTGCCAGCAGCCCAAGCGGGAGTCCCTACAATGAGCAGTTCTTC
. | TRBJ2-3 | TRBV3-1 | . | CASSQTDTQYF | TGTGCCAGCAGCCAGACAGATACGCAGTATTTT
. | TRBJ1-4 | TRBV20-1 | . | CSARDPMLGDVLKGKLFF | TGCAGTGCTAGAGACCCCATGCTTGGAGACGTACTGAAGGGGAAACTGTTTTTT
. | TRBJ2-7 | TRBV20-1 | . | CSAREVADQYEQYF | TGCAGTGCTAGAGAGGTAGCGGATCAATACGAGCAGTACTTC
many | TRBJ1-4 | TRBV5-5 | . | CASSPDGAPNEKLFF | TGTGCCAGCAGCCCGGACGGGGCCCCTAATGAAAAACTGTTTTTT
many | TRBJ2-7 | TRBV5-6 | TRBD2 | CASSLEGGLAASEQYF | TGTGCCAGCAGCTTAGAGGGGGGACTAGCGGCGAGCGAGCAGTACTTC
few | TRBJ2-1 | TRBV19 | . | CASSIHRGGDEQFF | TGTGCCAGTAGTATACATCGTGGAGGGGATGAGCAGTTCTTC
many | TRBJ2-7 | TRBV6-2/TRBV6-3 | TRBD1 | CASSRLTGSLTVTYEQYF | TGTGCCAGCAGTCGCTTGACAGGGTCCCTCACAGTAACCTACGAGCAGTACTTC
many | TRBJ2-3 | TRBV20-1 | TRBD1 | CSAKGQGGPTDTQYF | TGCAGTGCTAAGGGACAGGGTGGCCCCACAGATACGCAGTATTTT
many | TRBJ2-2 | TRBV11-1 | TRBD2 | CASSLASPGLADTGELFF | TGTGCCAGCAGCTTAGCATCTCCGGGACTAGCGGACACCGGGGAGCTGTTTTTT
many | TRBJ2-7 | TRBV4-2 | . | CASSQDGGTLYEQYF | TGTGCCAGCAGCCAAGATGGGGGCACTCTCTACGAGCAGTACTTC
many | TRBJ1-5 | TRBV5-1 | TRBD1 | CASSLGDRNQPQHF | TGCGCCAGCAGCTTGGGGGACAGAAATCAGCCCCAGCATTTT
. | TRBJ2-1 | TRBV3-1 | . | CASSQDASSEQFF | TGTGCCAGCAGCCAAGATGCCAGTAGTGAGCAGTTCTTC
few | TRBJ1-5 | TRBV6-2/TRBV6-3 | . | CASSIPTEGNQPQHF | TGTGCCAGCAGCATCCCCACAGAGGGCAATCAGCCCCAGCATTTT
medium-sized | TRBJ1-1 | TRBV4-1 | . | CASSQVVAGSLNTEAFF | TGCGCCAGCAGCCAAGTGGTGGCAGGGTCTCTGAACACTGAAGCTTTCTTT
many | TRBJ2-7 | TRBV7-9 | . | CASSWETDSREQYF | TGTGCCAGCAGCTGGGAGACGGACAGTCGCGAGCAGTACTTC
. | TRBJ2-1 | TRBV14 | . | CASSHDYHSYNEQFF | TGTGCCAGCAGCCATGACTATCACTCCTACAATGAGCAGTTCTTC
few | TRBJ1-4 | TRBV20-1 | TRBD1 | CSARRQGGGKLFF | TGCAGTGCTAGGAGACAGGGCGGCGGAAAACTGTTTTTT
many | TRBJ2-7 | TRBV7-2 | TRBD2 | CASSRGTIASYEQYF | TGTGCCAGCAGCCGAGGGACTATCGCCTCCTACGAGCAGTACTTC
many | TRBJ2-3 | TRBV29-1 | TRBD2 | CSVNRRLASDTQYF | TGCAGCGTCAATCGGAGACTAGCATCCGATACGCAGTATTTT
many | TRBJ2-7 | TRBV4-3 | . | CASSQAVQGLPGEQYF | TGCGCCAGCAGCCAAGCTGTTCAGGGGCTGCCGGGAGAGCAGTACTTC
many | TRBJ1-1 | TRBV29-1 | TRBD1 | CSAWTGTMAEAFF | TGCAGCGCTTGGACAGGGACTATGGCTGAAGCTTTCTTT
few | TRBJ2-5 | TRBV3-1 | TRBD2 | CASSQDLGTSIF | TGTGCCAGCAGCCAAGATCTAGGGACTAGCATCTTC
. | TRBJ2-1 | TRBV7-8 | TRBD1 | CASSPRDRNYNEQFF | TGTGCCAGCAGCCCGAGGGACAGGAACTACAATGAGCAGTTCTTC
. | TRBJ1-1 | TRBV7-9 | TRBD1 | CASSQGGTVTEAFF | TGTGCCAGCAGCCAGGGGGGGACGGTCACTGAAGCTTTCTTT
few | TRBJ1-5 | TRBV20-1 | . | CSAVKDGPQHF | TGCAGTGCTGTTAAGGATGGGCCCCAGCATTTT
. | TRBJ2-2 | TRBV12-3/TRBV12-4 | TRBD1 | CASSFWDRGITGELFF | TGTGCCAGCAGTTTTTGGGACAGGGGGATCACCGGGGAGCTGTTTTTT
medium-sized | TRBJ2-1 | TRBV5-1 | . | CASSLASSGHYNEQFF | TGCGCCAGCAGCTTGGCATCAAGCGGGCACTACAATGAGCAGTTCTTC